This TCR delta chain is drawn from a study of gamma-delta T cells after stem cell transplantation. CDR1 and CDR2 (germline): GEAIGNYY, EKD. The CDR3 is 15 residues long. V was clipped by 2 bases and J by 3 bases, with 15 bases between them. This clone was recorded a few times. A far larger clone is only one base removed, so a read error is likely. TCRdb ran CATT on the RT-PCR reads. The sample includes 500 or so delta-chain clones, roughly an eighth seen only once; the top ten take less than 50%. Sequencing input: gamma-delta T cells. The rearrangement links TRDV2 to TRDJ1, with D unresolved. This TCR was sampled from a human donor. It is not recorded whose cells these are; they may come from a transplant donor. CDR3 protein: CACDRLLDHADKLIF. The DNA of the CDR3 is TGTGCCTGTGACAGACTTCTTGACCACGCCGATAAACTCATCTTT.